The present TCR beta chain was sequenced within a study of cytomegalovirus exposure and HLA in healthy donors. Study-level findings and limits: Earlier analysis looked at TCR beta V segments, and most were productive about 87% or about 30% of the time. An analysis was carried out at a later point. It showed that HLA-associated TCR beta chains were more clonally expanded than equally common non-associated chains.

Concerning this clone: Its antigen remains unidentified.

PCR was performed using 60 Vbeta and 13 Jbeta primers. Libraries were prepared by immunoSEQ multiplex PCR; TCRdb keeps only in-frame clonotypes and omits some of them. The table includes about 200,000 clones, approximately 79% detected once. This CDR3 has 15 residues. Germline loops: CDR1 LNHDA, CDR2 SQIVND (reference sequence). Trimming cost V 7 bases and J 3 bases, with 18 bases left between them. This rearrangement joins TRBV19 to TRBJ1-2, with D hard to call. The source is a man aged 18 to 29 in good health and CMV-seronegative. Sequencing was carried out using PBMCs. DNA for the CDR3: TGTGCCAGTATCTCTCGAGGGCGAACGGACTATGGCTACACCTTC. Translation: CASISRGRTDYGYTF.